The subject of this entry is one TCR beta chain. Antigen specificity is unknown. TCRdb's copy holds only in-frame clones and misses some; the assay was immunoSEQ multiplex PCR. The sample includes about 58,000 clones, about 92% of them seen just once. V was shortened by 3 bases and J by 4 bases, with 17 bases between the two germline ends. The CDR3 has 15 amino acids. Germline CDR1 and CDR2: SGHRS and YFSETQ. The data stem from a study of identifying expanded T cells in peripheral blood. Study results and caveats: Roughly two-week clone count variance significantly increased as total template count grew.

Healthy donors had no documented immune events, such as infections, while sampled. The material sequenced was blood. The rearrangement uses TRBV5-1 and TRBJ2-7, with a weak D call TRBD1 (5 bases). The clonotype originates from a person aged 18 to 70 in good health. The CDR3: CASSSPDGAPYEQYF. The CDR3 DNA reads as TGCGCCAGCAGCTCTCCGGATGGGGCGCCGTACGAGCAGTACTTC. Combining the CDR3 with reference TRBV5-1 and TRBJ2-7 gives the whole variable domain KAGVTQTPRYLIKTRGQQVTLSCSPISGHRSVSWYQQTPGQGLQFLFEYFSETQRNKGNFPGRFSGRQFSNSRSEMNVSTLELGDSALYLCASSSPDGAPYEQYFGPGTRLTVT.